Shown below are 12 T cell receptor beta chains from a single sample sequenced in a study of T cells after yellow fever vaccination. MiXCR was run by TCRdb on the 5' RACE reads, yielding one entry per CDR3 protein. The sample includes some 240,000 distinct CDR3 sequences, around 4.9% of them seen just once. Sample: CD4+ T cells sorted from PBMCs, taken on the day of the yellow fever booster vaccination. The receptors shown here come from a man younger than 30 who received the YFV17D yellow fever vaccine.

In its sample, this clonotype was seen a few times. The chain links TRBV5-1 to TRBJ2-1, with 8 bases identical to TRBD2. The CDR3 is 13 amino acids. J lost 3 bases, V lost 4 bases, and 0 bases had no gene match. The germline gives CDR1 SGHRS, CDR2 YFSETQ. CDR3 coding DNA: TGCGCCAGCAGCCGGGAGGGCTACAATGAGCAGTTCTTC. Its translation is CASSREGYNEQFF.

Only a few counts were recorded for this clonotype. V gene TRBV5-1 combines with J gene TRBJ1-1; D is perhaps TRBD1 (5 bases). Trimming shortened V by 4 bases and J by 5 bases, and 18 bases separated the two germline ends. The germline V gene encodes CDR1 SGHRS and CDR2 YFSETQ. CDR3 length: 15 amino acids. CDR3 residues: CASSPGVGTNTEAFF. The DNA of the CDR3 is TGCGCCAGCAGCCCAGGTGTGGGGACTAATACTGAAGCTTTCTTT.

The J gene is TRBJ1-1, the V gene TRBV9; no firm D call. Trimming took off 3 bases at V and 5 bases at J, with 11 bases between the two ends. Germline CDR1 reads SGDLS; CDR2 reads YYNGEE. The CDR3 is 13 amino acids. The CDR3 loop is CASSGGAWTEAFF. DNA for the CDR3: TGTGCCAGCAGCGGAGGAGCGTGGACTGAAGCTTTCTTT.

This clonotype showed up just a few times. V and J are TRBV20-1 and TRBJ1-5, with unresolved D. V lost 7 bases and J lost 9, with 19 bases in between. The CDR3 has 13 amino acids. Germline lookup yields CDR1 DFQATT and CDR2 SNEGSKA (reference sequence). This CDR3 reads CSVRRPLDRPQHF. CDR3 nucleotides: TGCAGTGTTCGCCGGCCGCTCGATCGGCCCCAGCATTTT.

This chain joins TRBV2 and TRBJ1-6; possibly TRBD1 for D (6 bases). Looked up from germline, CDR1 is SNHLY and CDR2 is FYNNEI. V dropped 4 bases and J dropped 7 bases, with 8 bases sitting between them. This CDR3 comprises 13 residues. This CDR3 reads CASSARGNSPLHF. CDR3 nucleotides: TGTGCCAGCAGTGCTAGGGGGAATTCACCCCTCCACTTT.

Many counts were recorded for this clonotype. The chain joins TRBV4-3 to TRBJ2-3; D is possibly TRBD2 (6 bases). This CDR3 is built from 15 residues. V lost 5 bases to trimming and J lost 1 base, with 13 bases between them. Germline V gene data show CDR1 as LGHNA and CDR2 as YSLEER. The CDR3, as DNA: TGCGCCAGCAGCTTGGGGGGAGACGGCACAGATACGCAGTATTTT. Protein: CASSLGGDGTDTQYF.

This clonotype was detected a few times. The chain uses TRBV20-1 and TRBJ2-5; 11 bases match TRBD2. Trimming removed 6 bases from V and 5 bases from J; junction bases left unmatched: 8. The CDR3 runs 14 residues. CDR1 is DFQATT, CDR2 SNEGSKA, per germline (reference sequence). CDR3 sequence: CSARNPSGGETQYF. CDR3 in DNA: TGCAGTGCAAGGAATCCTAGCGGGGGGGAGACCCAGTACTTC.

The chain combines TRBV25-1 with TRBJ2-2, with D perhaps matching TRBD2 (6 bases). Looked up from germline, CDR1 is MGHDK and CDR2 is SYGVNS. The CDR3 is made up of 13 amino acids. The V and J ends lost 7 bases and 3 bases respectively, with 9 bases between them. CDR3 DNA sequence: TGTGCCAGCACCGGGACTTACACCGGGGAGCTGTTTTTT. It is translated as CASTGTYTGELFF. The full variable domain, rest sourced from reference TRBV25-1 and TRBJ2-2, is EADIYQTPRYLVIGTGKKITLECSQTMGHDKMYWYQQDPGMELHLIHYSYGVNSTEKGDLSSESTVSRIRTEHFPLTLESARPSHTSQYLCASTGTYTGELFFGEGSRLTVL.

The chain is built from TRBV11-2 and TRBJ1-5; unclear D gene. CDR3 length: 13 amino acids. The V end lost 4 bases, the J end lost 7 bases, and 11 bases lay between the germline ends. CDR1 and CDR2 from the germline V gene are SGHAT and FQNNGV. DNA for the CDR3: TGTGCCAGCAGCTCTTCTGGGAACCAGCCCCAGCATTTT. Translated, it gives CASSSSGNQPQHF.

Only a few counts were recorded for this clonotype. The chain uses TRBV7-9 and TRBJ2-1; D possibly corresponds to TRBD1 (6 bases). This CDR3 comprises 15 residues. Deletions cut 1 base from V and 6 bases from J, with 13 bases between. Germline values: CDR1 SEHNR, CDR2 FQNEAQ (reference sequence). The CDR3: CASSLGLSTGNEQFF. In DNA, the CDR3 is TGTGCCAGCAGCTTAGGGTTGTCGACAGGCAATGAGCAGTTCTTC. Full variable domain (outside the CDR3, taken from reference TRBV7-9 and TRBJ2-1): DTGVSQNPRHKITKRGQNVTFRCDPISEHNRLYWYRQTLGQGPEFLTYFQNEAQLEKSRLLSDRFSAERPKGSFSTLEIQRTEQGDSAMYLCASSLGLSTGNEQFFGPGTRLTVL.

This chain links TRBV7-8 with TRBJ2-7; TRBD2 agrees at 7 bases. This CDR3 has 13 residues. In germline, CDR1 is SGHVS, CDR2 FQNEAQ. The V and J ends lost 5 bases and 6 bases, in that order; junction bases with no gene match: 7. CDR3 amino acids: CASSLQGGGEQYV. The CDR3 DNA sequence: TGTGCCAGCAGCCTCCAAGGCGGGGGCGAGCAGTACGTC.

The table lists this clonotype with many counts. The chain links TRBV5-5 to TRBJ1-2; maybe TRBD1 (5 bases). There are 14 residues in the CDR3. Trimming took 1 base from V and 7 from J, leaving 14 bases between them. Per the germline V gene, CDR1 is SGHKS and CDR2 is YYEKEE (reference sequence). Here the CDR3 reads CASSLLGGAGGYTF. In DNA form, the CDR3 reads TGTGCCAGCAGCTTGCTCGGGGGAGCGGGTGGCTACACCTTC.